These 5 T cell receptor beta chains came from one sample sequenced in a study of shared clonotypes between healthy human individuals. The method was immunoSEQ multiplex PCR; TCRdb's version includes in-frame clones alone and lacks a portion of them. The table has about 380,000 clones, about 96% seen once. The sample taken for sequencing was memory CD8+ T cells sorted from blood. Regarding subset: CD45RO+ cells pooled with CCR7-negative TemRA cells. These receptors all stem from a man aged 25 to 40 in good health.

This chain links TRBV5-8 with TRBJ2-1; TRBD2 matches 10 bases. This CDR3 contains 17 residues. Germline CDR1 is SGHTS and CDR2 is YDEGEE. V trimming: 0 bases; J trimming: 4 bases; junction bases outside the gene matches: 7. CDR3 sequence: CASSLVATSGIYNEQFF. For the CDR3, the DNA is TGTGCCAGCAGCTTGGTCGCTACTAGCGGGATATACAATGAGCAGTTCTTC.

The chain carries TRBV7-8 and TRBJ1-1; D is undetermined. Trimming shortened V by 5 bases and J by 1 base, and 14 bases separated the two germline ends. The CDR3 has 15 residues. The germline V gene has CDR1 SGHVS and CDR2 FQNEAQ. CDR3 nucleotides: TGTGCCAGCAGCCCATTTGGGTCAGGGAACACTGAAGCTTTCTTT. Translated: CASSPFGSGNTEAFF.

The chain joins TRBV7-2 to TRBJ1-5; TRBD1 matches 7 bases. CDR1 and CDR2 (germline): SGHTA, FQGNSA. The CDR3 has 15 residues. Trimming took 1 base from V and 6 from J; bases not matched to a gene: 6. Written as DNA, the CDR3 is TGTGCCAGCAGCTTAGTACAAGGGGGCCGTCAGCCCCAGCATTTT. Its protein product is CASSLVQGGRQPQHF.

V and J are TRBV19 and TRBJ1-2, with a weak D call TRBD1 (5 bases). The germline V gene encodes CDR1 LNHDA and CDR2 SQIVND (reference sequence). The CDR3 sequence is 14 residues long. V was cut by 6 bases and J by 3 bases, with 14 bases left in between. CDR3 coding DNA: TGTGCCAGTAGCCGGGGCGACCTATACTATGGCTACACCTTC. It yields the protein CASSRGDLYYGYTF.

This chain uses TRBV29-1 with TRBJ1-1; D remains unclear. The CDR3 runs to 14 residues. CDR1 and CDR2 from the germline V gene are SQVTM and ANQGSEA. Trimming left V 3 bases short and J 1 base short, with 12 bases between. The CDR3 nucleotides are TGCAGCGTTGATCTGTGGGCGGAGAACACTGAAGCTTTCTTT. It translates to CSVDLWAENTEAFF.